The 16 T cell receptor beta chains below come from one sample, sequenced in a study of blood T cell repertoires in COVID-19. The method was immunoSEQ multiplex PCR; TCRdb's version includes in-frame clones alone and lacks a portion of them. The sample comprises about 140,000 clones, 85% to 90% of which are singletons, and 8.2% rests with the top ten. The sequencing input was peripheral blood. The origin of the receptors is a woman aged 55-70 years with acute or convalescent COVID-19.

This CDR3 reads CATSDGLSGMADTQYF. The CDR3 DNA is TGTGCCACCAGTGACGGACTAAGCGGGATGGCAGATACGCAGTATTTT. This rearrangement joins TRBV24-1 to TRBJ2-3, with 7 bases matching TRBD2. Germline-derived CDR1 and CDR2 are KGHDR and SFDVKD. There are 16 residues in the CDR3. The J segment lost 4 bases and the V segment lost 4 bases, leaving 10 bases of the junction unmatched.

This clone turned up a few times. The chain is built from TRBV4-2 and TRBJ1-6; D gene uncertain. The V gene lost 0 bases and the J gene lost 6 bases, with 12 bases spanning the gap. Per the germline V gene, CDR1 is LGHNA and CDR2 is YNFKEQ. This CDR3 is built from 16 residues. In nucleotides, the CDR3 is TGTGCCAGCAGCCAAGATAGAGGCAGCATTAATTCACCCCTCCACTTT. This encodes CASSQDRGSINSPLHF.

This chain joins TRBV7-2 and TRBJ1-1; D might be TRBD1 (6 bases). Trimming removed 5 bases at V and 0 bases at J, with 10 bases between. Looked up from germline, CDR1 is SGHTA and CDR2 is FQGNSA. The CDR3 runs to 14 residues. The CDR3 nucleotides are TGTGCCAGCAGCGCATACAGGGTGAACACTGAAGCTTTCTTT. Translation gives CASSAYRVNTEAFF.

This chain connects TRBV1 to TRBJ2-2; TRBD2, the table's D call, lacks a check against the DNA. TRBV1 is deemed a pseudogene. The CDR3 length is 17 residues. The CDR3 loop is CTSSHRLAGGRFGELFF. CDR3 coding DNA: TGCACCAGCAGCCATCGCCTAGCGGGGGGGCGGTTCGGGGAGCTGTTTTTT.

This sequence joins TRBV28 and TRBJ2-4; 12 bases map to TRBD2. Germline loops: CDR1 MDHEN, CDR2 SYDVKM. Losses at the gene ends were 5 bases for V and 1 base for J; bases not matched to a gene: 12. The CDR3 loop spans 19 amino acids. For the CDR3, the DNA is TGTGCCAGCAGTCCTCTAGCGGGGGGGCCGGGAAGTGCCAAAAACATTCAGTACTTC. Amino acid sequence: CASSPLAGGPGSAKNIQYF.

This clone has just a few counts. The chain combines TRBV11-3 with TRBJ1-1; 7 nucleotides agree with TRBD1. Germline CDR1 and CDR2: SGHNT and YENEEA. CDR3 length equals 14 residues. The V segment lost 5 bases and the J segment 3 bases; nucleotides outside the gene matches: 6. The CDR3: CASSPTRGYTEAFF. In DNA form, the CDR3 reads TGTGCCAGCAGCCCCACCAGGGGGTACACTGAAGCTTTCTTT.

For this clone: The sample has other DNA sequences that encode this CDR3 too. J is TRBJ2-7 and V is TRBV5-4; 8 bases fit TRBD2. Trimming took 4 bases from V and 8 from J; bases not matched to a gene: 14. From germline, CDR1 is SGHNT and CDR2 YYREEE (reference sequence). The CDR3 consists of 15 residues. CDR3 amino acids: CASSPSGGRGVQQYF. The DNA of the CDR3 is TGTGCCAGCAGCCCCTCGGGAGGGCGGGGGGTGCAGCAGTACTTC.

This chain joins TRBV30 and TRBJ2-7, with D maybe TRBD1 (5 bases). CDR1 GTSNPN and CDR2 SVGIG come from the germline V gene (reference sequence). Trimming shortened V by 0 bases and J by 5 bases, and 8 bases separated the two germline ends. The CDR3 consists of 12 residues. This CDR3 reads CAWSVAGNEQYF. The CDR3 DNA reads TGTGCCTGGAGTGTAGCAGGGAACGAGCAGTACTTC.

V usage is TRBV6-5 and J usage is TRBJ1-6, with D maybe TRBD1 (6 bases). Germline V lookup: CDR1 MNHEY, CDR2 SVGAGI. The CDR3 has 13 residues. The V and J ends lost 7 bases and 4 bases respectively, with 8 bases between them. CDR3: CASKGTYNSPLHF. The CDR3 bases are TGTGCCAGCAAGGGGACATATAATTCACCCCTCCACTTT.

Comment on this clone: Other DNA sequences from this sample encode an identical CDR3 as well. The CDR3 DNA sequence: TGTGCCAGCAGTTTAGGCGGGGGGTCCTACAATGAGCAGTTCTTC. Residues: CASSLGGGSYNEQFF. The V gene is TRBV27, the J gene TRBJ2-1; 8 bases agree with TRBD2. This CDR3 has 15 amino acids. J lost 1 base, V lost 2 bases, and 1 base had no gene match. Looked up from germline, CDR1 is MNHEY and CDR2 is SMNVEV (reference sequence).

The chain carries TRBV15 and TRBJ2-7; a weak D match, TRBD2 (5 bases). Per germline, CDR1 LNHNV and CDR2 YYDKDF (reference sequence). The CDR3 is 16 amino acids. Trimming cost V 1 base and J 4 bases, with 17 bases left between them. CDR3 coding DNA: TGTGCCACCAGCAGAGGTGCTAGCTCAAGAATATACGAGCAGTACTTC. It is translated as CATSRGASSRIYEQYF.

In DNA form, the CDR3 reads TGTGCCATCAGTGACCCGACTAGCGGGGGACATTCGGGGACGCAGTATTTT. Translating it yields CAISDPTSGGHSGTQYF. The chain couples TRBV10-3 to TRBJ2-3; 12 bases line up with TRBD2. The V gene's germline CDR1 is ENHRY and CDR2 SYGVKD. There are 17 residues in the CDR3. V lost 3 bases, J lost 9 bases, and 13 bases stayed unmatched.

This rearrangement joins TRBV25-1 to TRBJ2-4; D is undetermined. The CDR3 loop spans 15 amino acids. Germline V CDR1 and CDR2: MGHDK, SYGVNS. Trimming pared 1 base from V and 2 bases from J, leaving 9 bases between. The chain's CDR3 is CASSEFFGSKNIQYF. CDR3 nucleotides: TGTGCCAGCAGTGAATTCTTTGGCTCCAAAAACATTCAGTACTTC.

This clone occurred a few times. The V gene is TRBV5-4, the J gene TRBJ2-3; 9 positions match TRBD2. The CDR3 extends over 16 amino acids. Trimming at V came to 4 bases and at J to 0 bases, leaving 6 bases not matched to a gene. Germline CDR1 SGHNT, CDR2 YYREEE (reference sequence). For the CDR3, the DNA is TGTGCCAGCAGCGGCATAGCGGGGGCTAGCACAGATACGCAGTATTTT. Amino acids: CASSGIAGASTDTQYF.

This chain uses TRBV21-1 with TRBJ1-5; TRBD1 is taken as the D call from the table, unchecked against the DNA. TRBV21-1 is a listed pseudogene. This CDR3 comprises 16 residues. The CDR3 loop is CASSTGGWGRNQPQHF. The CDR3 DNA reads TGTGCCAGCAGTACAGGGGGCTGGGGGCGCAATCAGCCCCAGCATTTT.

V is TRBV6-6 and J is TRBJ2-3; 10 nucleotides align to TRBD2. J gave up 6 bases and V 0 bases, and 6 bases lay outside the gene matches. Looked up from germline, CDR1 is MNHNY and CDR2 is SVGAGI (reference sequence). The CDR3 loop spans 16 amino acids. The CDR3 here is CASSYSPSGGSDTQYF. The DNA for the CDR3 is TGTGCCAGCAGTTACTCGCCTAGCGGGGGTTCGGATACGCAGTATTTT.